These 17 T cell receptor beta chains came from one sample sequenced in a study of cytomegalovirus exposure and HLA in healthy donors (dated by TCRdb to about 2017). Library preparation was by the immunoSEQ multiplex PCR assay. A mixture of 60 forward primers for TCR Vbeta segments and 13 reverse primers for TCR Jbeta segments was used in the multiplex PCR. The table was pulled from immuneACCESS by TCRdb, which kept in-frame rearrangements only. Such tables lose some clones; where checked, under half of the loss comes from unresolved V genes, and the rest has no known cause. The sample includes a few hundred thousand clones, with around 80% observed a single time. The ten largest clones represent around 8.6% of the sample. The sample was PBMCs. Receptors were obtained from a woman aged 60-75 years in good health and CMV-seropositive.

The V gene is TRBV6-1, the J gene TRBJ1-3; D possibly corresponds to TRBD1 (5 bases). Between the trimmed V and J ends, which lost 6 bases and 4 bases, there was a span of 16 bases. CDR3 length equals 15 residues. The germline gives CDR1 MNHNS, CDR2 SASEGT. The chain's CDR3 is CASRGSRAGGNTIYF. In nucleotides, the CDR3 is TGTGCCAGCAGGGGATCTCGGGCAGGGGGAAACACCATATATTTT.

The CDR3 bases are TGTGCCAGCAGTTTATCGGTAGCACGGGGCACAGATACGCAGTATTTT. This gives the protein CASSLSVARGTDTQYF. V and J are TRBV27 and TRBJ2-3; no firm D call. Germline lookup yields CDR1 MNHEY and CDR2 SMNVEV (reference sequence). This CDR3 has 16 amino acids. Trimming left V 0 bases short and J 1 base short, with 11 bases between.

The sample holds many counts of this clone. This chain links TRBV30 with TRBJ2-7, with TRBD1 matching over 7 bases. CDR1 is GTSNPN and CDR2 is SVGIG in the germline V gene (reference sequence). The CDR3 runs to 11 residues. The junction had 0 bases not matched to a gene; V was cut back by 5 bases and J by 2 bases. This CDR3 reads CAWGQAYEQYF. DNA of the CDR3: TGTGCCTGGGGACAGGCCTACGAGCAGTACTTC.

The chain links TRBV5-1 to TRBJ2-5; 11 bases are a match to TRBD1. Germline CDR1 reads SGHRS; CDR2 reads YFSETQ. The J segment lost 5 bases and the V segment lost 1 base, leaving 10 bases of the junction unmatched. The CDR3 extends over 17 amino acids. The CDR3 DNA is TGCGCCAGCAGCTTGCAACCGGGACAGGGGGTCGGGGAGACCCAGTACTTC. Residues: CASSLQPGQGVGETQYF.

The genes are TRBV5-6 and TRBJ2-1, with TRBD2 matching 13 bases. CDR1 and CDR2 (germline): SGHDT, YYEEEE. Unmatched junction bases numbered 10, after V lost 4 bases and J lost 6 bases. CDR3 length: 17 residues. Here the CDR3 DNA reads TGTGCCAGCAGCCAACGGACTAGCGGGAGATATCCCAATGAGCAGTTCTTC. This gives the protein CASSQRTSGRYPNEQFF.

This chain joins TRBV30 and TRBJ2-3, with a weak D call TRBD2 (6 bases). CDR3 size: 12 residues. The germline gives CDR1 GTSNPN, CDR2 SVGIG (reference sequence). With 4 bases removed from V and 6 bases from J, the gap between germline ends came to 11 bases. This CDR3 reads CAWMGGADTQYF. In DNA form, the CDR3 reads TGTGCCTGGATGGGAGGCGCTGATACGCAGTATTTT.

The J gene is TRBJ1-3, the V gene TRBV18; the D gene is possibly TRBD1 (5 bases). The germline CDR1 and CDR2 sequences are KGHSH and LQKENI. The CDR3 loop spans 13 amino acids. Trimming took off 6 bases at V and 2 bases at J, with 8 bases between the two ends. The DNA for the CDR3 is TGTGCCAGCTCCGACAGCGCTGGAAACACCATATATTTT. Its protein product is CASSDSAGNTIYF.

The chain carries TRBV10-3 and TRBJ2-7; possible D gene TRBD1, 5 bases. The CDR3 is 14 amino acids. Germline CDR1 ENHRY, CDR2 SYGVKD. Trimming pared 6 bases from V and 4 bases from J, leaving 16 bases between. This CDR3 reads CAIRKTAGFYEQYF. The CDR3 DNA is TGTGCCATCAGAAAGACAGCCGGGTTTTACGAGCAGTACTTC.

This rearrangement joins TRBV7-2 to TRBJ1-1; D gene ambiguous. V was clipped by 4 bases and J by 6 bases, with 12 bases between them. Germline V gives CDR1 SGHTA, CDR2 FQGNSA. This CDR3 comprises 13 residues. The CDR3 protein is CASSSVPEAEAFF. The DNA of the CDR3 is TGTGCCAGCAGCTCAGTTCCGGAGGCTGAAGCTTTCTTT. Using reference TRBV7-2 and TRBJ1-1 for the parts outside the CDR3, the full variable domain is GAGVSQSPSNKVTEKGKDVELRCDPISGHTALYWYRQSLGQGLEFLIYFQGNSAPDKSGLPSDRFSAERTGGSVSTLTIQRTQQEDSAVYLCASSSVPEAEAFFGQGTRLTVV.

V is TRBV10-3 and J is TRBJ1-1, with TRBD1 as a possible D gene (6 bases). Germline V gives CDR1 ENHRY, CDR2 SYGVKD. Trimming removed 5 bases at V and 4 bases at J, with 17 bases between. The CDR3 extends over 15 amino acids. CDR3 in amino acids: CAISRPGPRGTEAFF. The CDR3 DNA reads as TGTGCCATCAGTAGACCGGGTCCCAGGGGCACTGAAGCTTTCTTT.

The J gene is TRBJ1-5, the V gene TRBV9; D is uncertain. Trimming took off 0 bases at V and 5 bases at J, with 9 bases between the two ends. The CDR3 runs 14 residues. Germline CDR1 and CDR2: SGDLS and YYNGEE. Here the CDR3 reads CASSVDSGYQPQHF. CDR3 DNA sequence: TGTGCCAGCAGCGTAGACTCGGGGTATCAGCCCCAGCATTTT.

This rearrangement joins TRBV7-2 to TRBJ2-3; 7 bases fit TRBD1. V shed 5 bases, J shed 0 bases, and the junction held 2 bases outside the gene matches. This CDR3 is 14 amino acids long. CDR1 and CDR2 (germline): SGHTA, FQGNSA. The CDR3 DNA reads as TGTGCCAGCAGCAGGGGGCTGAGCACAGATACGCAGTATTTT. Encoded protein: CASSRGLSTDTQYF.

The CDR3 region is CASKLGGFMTSQPQHF. The CDR3 DNA reads as TGTGCCAGCAAGCTAGGGGGCTTTATGACGAGTCAGCCCCAGCATTTT. The chain has TRBV2 and TRBJ1-5; TRBD1 matches at 7 bases. Germline values: CDR1 SNHLY, CDR2 FYNNEI. The CDR3 is 16 residues long. V was pared by 7 bases and J by 6 bases, with 15 bases of the junction left unmatched.

This chain joins TRBV12-5 and TRBJ2-7, with no clear D. Germline assignment: CDR1 LGHNT and CDR2 FRNRAP. Trimming pared 1 base from V and 3 bases from J, leaving 7 bases between. CDR3 size: 13 residues. CDR3 bases: TGTGCTAGTGGTTTGGGACTGTACTACGAGCAGTACTTC. This translates into CASGLGLYYEQYF.

The genes are TRBV28 and TRBJ2-1; 7 bases are a match to TRBD1. The ends lost 5 bases at V and 0 bases at J; junction bases unmatched: 19. The germline CDR1 and CDR2 sequences are MDHEN and SYDVKM. The CDR3 spans 20 residues. The CDR3 reads CASSLRAQGTYRGSYNEQFF. In DNA form, the CDR3 reads TGTGCCAGCAGTCTCCGGGCCCAGGGAACCTACAGGGGCTCCTACAATGAGCAGTTCTTC.

This rearrangement joins TRBV5-1 to TRBJ2-7; TRBD2 agrees at 11 bases. The CDR3 spans 15 residues. V trimming: 4 bases; J trimming: 3 bases; junction bases outside the gene matches: 6. The germline CDR1 and CDR2 sequences are SGHRS and YFSETQ. CDR3 sequence (DNA): TGCGCCAGCAGCGTAGGGACTAGCGGAAACTACGAGCAGTACTTC. As protein: CASSVGTSGNYEQYF.

The CDR3 coding sequence is TGCGCCAGCAGCTTATTTGCGCCCACAGATACGCAGTATTTT. It translates to CASSLFAPTDTQYF. This chain links TRBV5-1 with TRBJ2-3; D not certain. In germline, CDR1 is SGHRS, CDR2 YFSETQ. This CDR3 is 14 amino acids long. With 2 bases removed from V and 2 bases from J, the gap between germline ends came to 9 bases.